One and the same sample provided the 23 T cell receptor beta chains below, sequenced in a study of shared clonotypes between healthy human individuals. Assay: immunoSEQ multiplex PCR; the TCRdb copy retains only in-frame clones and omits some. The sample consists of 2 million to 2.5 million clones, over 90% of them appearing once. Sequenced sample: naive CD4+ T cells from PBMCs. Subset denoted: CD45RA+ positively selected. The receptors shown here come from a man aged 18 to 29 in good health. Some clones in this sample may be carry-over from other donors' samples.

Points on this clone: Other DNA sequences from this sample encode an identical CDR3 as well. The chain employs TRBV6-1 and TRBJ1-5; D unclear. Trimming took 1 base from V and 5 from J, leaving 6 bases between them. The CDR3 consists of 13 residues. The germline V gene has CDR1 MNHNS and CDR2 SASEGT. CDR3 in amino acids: CASSEVRDQPQHF. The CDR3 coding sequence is TGTGCCAGCAGTGAAGTTCGGGATCAGCCCCAGCATTTT.

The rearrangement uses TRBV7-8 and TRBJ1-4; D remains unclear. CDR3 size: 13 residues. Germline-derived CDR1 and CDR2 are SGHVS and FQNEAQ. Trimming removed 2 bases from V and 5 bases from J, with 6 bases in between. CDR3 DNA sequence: TGTGCCAGCAGCTTACGGAAAAATGAAAAACTGTTTTTT. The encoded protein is CASSLRKNEKLFF.

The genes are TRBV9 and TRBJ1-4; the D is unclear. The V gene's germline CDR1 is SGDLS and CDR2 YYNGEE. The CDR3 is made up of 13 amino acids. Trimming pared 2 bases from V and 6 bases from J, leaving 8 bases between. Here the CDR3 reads CASSVRVDEKLFF. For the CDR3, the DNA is TGTGCCAGCAGCGTTCGCGTGGATGAAAAACTGTTTTTT.

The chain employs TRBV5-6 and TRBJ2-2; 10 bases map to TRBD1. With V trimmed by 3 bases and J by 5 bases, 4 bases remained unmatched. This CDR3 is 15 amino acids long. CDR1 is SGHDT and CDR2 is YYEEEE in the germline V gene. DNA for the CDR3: TGTGCCAGCAGCTCAGGACAGGGGGAGACCGGGGAGCTGTTTTTT. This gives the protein CASSSGQGETGELFF.

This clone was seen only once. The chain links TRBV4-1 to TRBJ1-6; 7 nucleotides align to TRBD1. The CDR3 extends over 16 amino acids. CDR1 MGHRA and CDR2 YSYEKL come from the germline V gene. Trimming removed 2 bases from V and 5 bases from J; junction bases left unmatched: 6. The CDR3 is CASSQHRDRDNSPLHF. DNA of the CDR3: TGCGCCAGCAGCCAACACCGGGACAGAGATAATTCACCCCTCCACTTT.

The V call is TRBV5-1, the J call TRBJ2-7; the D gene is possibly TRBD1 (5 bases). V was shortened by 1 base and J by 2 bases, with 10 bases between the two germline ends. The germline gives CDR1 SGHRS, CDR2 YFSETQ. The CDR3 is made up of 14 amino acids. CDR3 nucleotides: TGCGCCAGCAGCTTGTTGCCAGGGCCCTACGAGCAGTACTTC. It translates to CASSLLPGPYEQYF.

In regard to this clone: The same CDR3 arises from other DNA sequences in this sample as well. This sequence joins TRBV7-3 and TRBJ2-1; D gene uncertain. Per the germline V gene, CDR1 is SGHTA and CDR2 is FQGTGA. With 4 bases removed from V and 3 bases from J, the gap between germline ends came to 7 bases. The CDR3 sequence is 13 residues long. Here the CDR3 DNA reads TGTGCCAGCAGCTCCCCGGGCTACAATGAGCAGTTCTTC. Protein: CASSSPGYNEQFF.

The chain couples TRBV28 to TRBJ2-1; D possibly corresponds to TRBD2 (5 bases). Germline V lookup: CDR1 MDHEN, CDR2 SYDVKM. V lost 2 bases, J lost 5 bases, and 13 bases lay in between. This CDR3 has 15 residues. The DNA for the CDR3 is TGTGCCAGCAGTTTAGGCGGAACCGGGGACAATGAGCAGTTCTTC. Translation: CASSLGGTGDNEQFF. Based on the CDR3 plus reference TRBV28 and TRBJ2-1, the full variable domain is DVKVTQSSRYLVKRTGEKVFLECVQDMDHENMFWYRQDPGLGLRLIYFSYDVKMKEKGDIPEGYSVSREKKERFSLILESASTNQTSMYLCASSLGGTGDNEQFFGPGTRLTVL.

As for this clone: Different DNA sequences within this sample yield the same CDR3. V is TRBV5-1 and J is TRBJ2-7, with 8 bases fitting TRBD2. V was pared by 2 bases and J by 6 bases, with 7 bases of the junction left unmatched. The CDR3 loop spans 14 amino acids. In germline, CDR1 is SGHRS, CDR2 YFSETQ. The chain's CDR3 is CASSLGLAGVEQYF. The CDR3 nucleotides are TGCGCCAGCAGCTTAGGACTAGCTGGGGTCGAGCAGTACTTC.

The CDR3 reads CASSLYLRDRGHPPMPGANVLTF. The CDR3 DNA reads TGTGCCAGCAGTTTATATCTCCGGGACAGGGGGCACCCCCCTATGCCTGGGGCCAACGTCCTGACTTTC. The V call is TRBV28, the J call TRBJ2-6; TRBD1 matches 12 bases. This CDR3 contains 23 residues. V shed 1 base and J 2 bases; nucleotides not matched to a gene: 18. Germline values: CDR1 MDHEN, CDR2 SYDVKM.

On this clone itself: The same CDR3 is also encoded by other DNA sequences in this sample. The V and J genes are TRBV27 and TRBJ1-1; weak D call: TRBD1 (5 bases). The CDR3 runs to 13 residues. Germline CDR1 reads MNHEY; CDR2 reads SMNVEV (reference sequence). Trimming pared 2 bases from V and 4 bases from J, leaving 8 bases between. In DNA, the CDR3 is TGTGCCAGCAGTTTAAATAGGGGCACTGAAGCTTTCTTT. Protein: CASSLNRGTEAFF.

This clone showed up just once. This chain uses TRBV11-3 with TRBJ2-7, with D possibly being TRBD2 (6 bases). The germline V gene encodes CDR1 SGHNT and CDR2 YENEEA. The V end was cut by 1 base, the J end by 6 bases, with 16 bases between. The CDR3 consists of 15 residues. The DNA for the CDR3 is TGTGCCAGCAGCTTAGGGGGATCGGGGGTCGGCGAGCAGTACTTC. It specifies CASSLGGSGVGEQYF.

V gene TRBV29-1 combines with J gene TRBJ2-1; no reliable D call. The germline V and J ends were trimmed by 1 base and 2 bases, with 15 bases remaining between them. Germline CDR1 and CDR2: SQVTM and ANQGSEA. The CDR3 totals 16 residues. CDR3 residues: CSVEAGAGYAYNEQFF. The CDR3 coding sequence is TGCAGCGTTGAAGCTGGTGCAGGCTATGCCTACAATGAGCAGTTCTTC.

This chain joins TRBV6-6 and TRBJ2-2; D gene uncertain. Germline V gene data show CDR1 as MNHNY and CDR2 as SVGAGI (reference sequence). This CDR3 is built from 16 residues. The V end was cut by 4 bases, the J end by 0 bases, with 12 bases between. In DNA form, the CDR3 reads TGTGCCAGCAGTTCTCGGACCAGAGCGAACACCGGGGAGCTGTTTTTT. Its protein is CASSSRTRANTGELFF.

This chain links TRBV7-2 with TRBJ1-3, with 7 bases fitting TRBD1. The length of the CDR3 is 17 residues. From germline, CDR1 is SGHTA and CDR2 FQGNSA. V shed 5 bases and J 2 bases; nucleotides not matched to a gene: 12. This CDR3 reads CASSRKQMTGTGNTIYF. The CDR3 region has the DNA TGTGCCAGCAGCCGAAAACAGATGACAGGGACTGGAAACACCATATATTTT. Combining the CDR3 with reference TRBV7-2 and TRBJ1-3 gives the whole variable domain GAGVSQSPSNKVTEKGKDVELRCDPISGHTALYWYRQSLGQGLEFLIYFQGNSAPDKSGLPSDRFSAERTGGSVSTLTIQRTQQEDSAVYLCASSRKQMTGTGNTIYFGEGSWLTVV.

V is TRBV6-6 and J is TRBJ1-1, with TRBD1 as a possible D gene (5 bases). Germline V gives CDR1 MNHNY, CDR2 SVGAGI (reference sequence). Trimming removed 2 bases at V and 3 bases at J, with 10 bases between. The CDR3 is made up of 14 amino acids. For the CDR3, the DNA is TGTGCCAGCAGTTACCGCAGGGAGGACACTGAAGCTTTCTTT. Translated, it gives CASSYRREDTEAFF.

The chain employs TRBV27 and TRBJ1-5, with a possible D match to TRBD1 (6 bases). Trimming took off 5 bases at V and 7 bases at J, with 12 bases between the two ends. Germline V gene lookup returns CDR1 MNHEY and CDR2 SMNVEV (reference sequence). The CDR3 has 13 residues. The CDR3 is CASSRGTNQPQHF. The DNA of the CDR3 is TGTGCCAGCAGTAGGGGGACTAACCAGCCCCAGCATTTT.

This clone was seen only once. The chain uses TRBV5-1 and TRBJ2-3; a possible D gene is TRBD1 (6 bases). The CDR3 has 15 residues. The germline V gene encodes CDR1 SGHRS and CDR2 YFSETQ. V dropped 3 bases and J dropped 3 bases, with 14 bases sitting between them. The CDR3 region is CASSSGTPGTDTQYF. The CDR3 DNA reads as TGCGCCAGCAGCTCGGGGACACCCGGGACAGATACGCAGTATTTT.

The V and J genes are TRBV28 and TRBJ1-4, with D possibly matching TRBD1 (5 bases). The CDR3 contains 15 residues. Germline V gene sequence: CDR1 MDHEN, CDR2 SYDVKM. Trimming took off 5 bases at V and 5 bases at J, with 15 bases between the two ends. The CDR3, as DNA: TGTGCCAGCAGTCCCGGGACCGTCGGCAATGAAAAACTGTTTTTT. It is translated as CASSPGTVGNEKLFF.

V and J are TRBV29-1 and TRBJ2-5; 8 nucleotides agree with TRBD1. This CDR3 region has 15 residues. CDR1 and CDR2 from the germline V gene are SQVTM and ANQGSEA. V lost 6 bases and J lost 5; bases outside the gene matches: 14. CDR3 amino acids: CSVAWAGGYGETQYF. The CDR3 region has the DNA TGCAGCGTCGCATGGGCAGGGGGCTACGGGGAGACCCAGTACTTC.

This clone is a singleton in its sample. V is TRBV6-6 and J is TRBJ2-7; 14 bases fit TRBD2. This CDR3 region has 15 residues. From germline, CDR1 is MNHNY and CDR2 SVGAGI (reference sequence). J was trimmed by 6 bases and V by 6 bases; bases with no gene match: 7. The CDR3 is CASRQPGLAGAEQYF. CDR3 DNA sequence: TGTGCCAGCAGACAACCGGGACTAGCGGGAGCCGAGCAGTACTTC.

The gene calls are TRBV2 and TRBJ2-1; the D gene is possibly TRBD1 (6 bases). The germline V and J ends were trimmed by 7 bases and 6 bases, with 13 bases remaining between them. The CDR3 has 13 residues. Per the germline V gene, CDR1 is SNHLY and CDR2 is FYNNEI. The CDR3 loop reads CASKQGNPNEQFF. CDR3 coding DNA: TGTGCCAGCAAACAGGGTAACCCCAATGAGCAGTTCTTC.

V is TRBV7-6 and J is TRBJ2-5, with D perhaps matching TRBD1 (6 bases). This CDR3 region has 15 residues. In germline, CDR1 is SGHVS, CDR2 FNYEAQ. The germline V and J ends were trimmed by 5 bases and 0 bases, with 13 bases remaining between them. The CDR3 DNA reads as TGTGCCAGCAGCCAAGGACAGAGCTACCAAGAGACCCAGTACTTC. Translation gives CASSQGQSYQETQYF.